The clone carrying this TCR beta chain was detected only a few times. Its antigen is currently unknown. The source of the sample is a study of molecular identifiers for immune sequencing clone quantification. Whole-study context: Sequencing covered four of five parts into which replicate RNA from around 20,000 or 100,000 naive CD8 cells was split.

Previously described methods and listed TCR primers produced bulk TCR libraries. Each CDR3 protein is one row after TCRdb ran MiXCR on the PCR reads. The repertoire has some 650,000 distinct CDR3 sequences, roughly 21% of them found once; the top ten carry about 0.9%. Trimming at V came to 3 bases and at J to 1 base, leaving 18 bases not matched to a gene. Germline V gene data show CDR1 as SGDLS and CDR2 as YYNGEE. The CDR3 consists of 20 residues. Study-wide points: Detection of one spiked Jurkat cell's TCR RNA reportedly worked in 980,000 or so naive cells. Because of identical TCR molecules sharing a barcode, sizes of highly expanded clones could be underestimated.

Sequenced material: naive CD8+ T cells from blood, with Jurkat cell RNA spiked in. The subset was: FACS-sorted CD8+CD4-CCR7+CD45RA+ naive T cells. The clonotype was recovered from a human donor in good health. Some libraries in this study had Jurkat cell RNA spiked in. V and J are TRBV9 and TRBJ2-2; TRBD1 matches at 7 bases. Here the CDR3 reads CASSASVRRGQSLNTGELFF. Here the CDR3 DNA reads TGTGCCAGCAGCGCCTCTGTGCGTCGGGGACAGTCCCTGAACACCGGGGAGCTGTTTTTT.